This entry lists 17 T cell receptor beta chains sequenced from one sample in a study of regulatory T cells in long-lasting Graves disease. Through Arm-PCR of CDR3 regions and iRepertoire HTBI primers, TCR beta libraries were built. TCRdb fed the multiplex PCR reads into MiXCR, producing one record per CDR3 protein. This table has around 480,000 distinct CDR3 sequences, around 15% appearing once. Time point indicated: newly diagnosed GD, antithyroid drugs for less than 3 months. TCR sequences were obtained from RNA taken from PBMCs. These data also featured in a second study, about T cells in Graves' hyperthyroidism and ophthalmopathy.

The sequenced sample was peripheral blood mononuclear cells (PBMCs), obtained at new diagnosis, from a patient treated with antithyroid drugs. The receptors here all came from a man aged 40-49 years with Graves disease.

This clonotype occurred many times. The chain combines TRBV2 with TRBJ2-5; TRBD2 is a possible D gene (5 bases). The germline gives CDR1 SNHLY, CDR2 FYNNEI. Trimming pared 6 bases from V and 8 bases from J, leaving 10 bases between. The CDR3 length is 11 residues. CDR3 sequence reads: CASRSRGTQYF. The CDR3 region has the DNA TGTGCCAGCAGAAGTCGGGGAACCCAGTACTTC.

This chain connects TRBV15 to TRBJ2-7; 9 nucleotides agree with TRBD1. V was pared by 1 base and J by 3 bases, with 7 bases of the junction left unmatched. Germline V CDR1 and CDR2: LNHNV, YYDKDF (reference sequence). The CDR3 loop spans 16 amino acids. CDR3 bases: TGTGCCACCAGCAGAGGAACAGGACAGGGGAACTACGAGCAGTACTTC. This codes for CATSRGTGQGNYEQYF.

The table lists this clonotype with many counts. Mismatch with germline at one junction end may stem from a read error. The DNA of the CDR3 is TGTGCCAGCAGCCTTTACAGTCAAGAGACCCAGTACTTC. It specifies CASSLYSQETQYF. V usage is TRBV5-1 and J usage is TRBJ2-5; D unresolved. Per the germline V gene, CDR1 is SGHRS and CDR2 is YFSETQ. The length of the CDR3 is 13 residues.

This clonotype came up a few times. This rearrangement joins TRBV19 to TRBJ2-1; D gene uncertain. Deletions cut 5 bases from V and 8 bases from J, with 13 bases between. The germline V gene encodes CDR1 LNHDA and CDR2 SQIVND (reference sequence). The CDR3 consists of 13 residues. In nucleotides, the CDR3 is TGTGCCAGTAGTCTCCTCGCCTGGGATGAGCAGTTCTTC. This gives the protein CASSLLAWDEQFF.

Many counts were recorded for this clonotype. CDR3 protein: CASSFAFF. The CDR3 coding sequence is TGTGCCAGCAGCTTTGCGTTCTTC. This sequence joins TRBV7-9 and TRBJ2-1; D unclear. Germline V gene lookup returns CDR1 SEHNR and CDR2 FQNEAQ (reference sequence). The CDR3 is 8 residues long. Trimming took off 3 bases at V and 15 bases at J, with 3 bases between the two ends.

This clonotype showed up many times. The V gene is TRBV11-2, the J gene TRBJ1-1, with D hard to call. The V and J ends lost 2 bases and 1 base respectively, with 5 bases between them. CDR3 length: 13 amino acids. The germline gives CDR1 SGHAT, CDR2 FQNNGV. The CDR3 DNA reads as TGTGCCAGCAGCTTAAAGGCGAACACTGAAGCTTTCTTT. Amino acids: CASSLKANTEAFF.

This clonotype was observed a handful of times. The J gene is TRBJ2-7, the V gene TRBV28, with TRBD1 identical over 9 bases. The CDR3 contains 17 residues. Per the germline V gene, CDR1 is MDHEN and CDR2 is SYDVKM. J was trimmed by 5 bases and V by 1 base; bases with no gene match: 12. The CDR3 nucleotides read TGTGCCAGCAGTTTATTAGTGGGGACAGGGCTTCCAGACGAGCAGTACTTC. This translates into CASSLLVGTGLPDEQYF.

The table lists this clonotype with a few counts. The chain couples TRBV28 to TRBJ1-5, with a possible D match to TRBD1 (6 bases). The germline CDR1 and CDR2 sequences are MDHEN and SYDVKM. There are 15 residues in the CDR3. The V end was cut by 5 bases, the J end by 6 bases, with 17 bases between. In nucleotides, the CDR3 is TGTGCCAGCAGTCAAGTCGGGGGGCCCGGTCAGCCCCAGCATTTT. Translating gives CASSQVGGPGQPQHF. The variable domain in full, with the rest retrieved from reference TRBV28 and TRBJ1-5, is DVKVTQSSRYLVKRTGEKVFLECVQDMDHENMFWYRQDPGLGLRLIYFSYDVKMKEKGDIPEGYSVSREKKERFSLILESASTNQTSMYLCASSQVGGPGQPQHFGDGTRLSIL.

This clonotype was counted many times. This chain links TRBV28 with TRBJ2-7; 10 positions match TRBD1. Germline V CDR1 and CDR2: MDHEN, SYDVKM. CDR3 length: 15 amino acids. The ends lost 7 bases at V and 0 bases at J; junction bases unmatched: 6. The DNA for the CDR3 is TGTGCCAGCACCCAATGGACAGGGGGCTCCTACGAGCAGTACTTC. It yields the protein CASTQWTGGSYEQYF.

This clonotype was observed a handful of times. The DNA of the CDR3 is TGTGCCTGGGGAGTTGGCTCGGTGGTTAGCCCCGAAGCTTTCTTT. Translation: CAWGVGSVVSPEAFF. J is TRBJ1-1 and V is TRBV30; D is ambiguous. This CDR3 spans 15 amino acids. Germline V gene data show CDR1 as GTSNPN and CDR2 as SVGIG (reference sequence). Deletions cut 5 bases from V and 8 bases from J, with 24 bases between. The full variable domain, its missing parts supplied by reference TRBV30 and TRBJ1-1, is SQTIHQWPATLVQPVGSPLSLECTVEGTSNPNLYWYRQAAGRGLQLLFYSVGIGQISSEVPQNLSASRPQDRQFILSSKKLLLSDSGFYLCAWGVGSVVSPEAFFGQGTRLTVV.

This clonotype was observed many times. The genes are TRBV27 and TRBJ2-7; D is perhaps TRBD1 (6 bases). V was shortened by 6 bases and J by 3 bases, with 12 bases between the two germline ends. The CDR3 length is 13 residues. CDR1 is MNHEY, CDR2 SMNVEV, per germline (reference sequence). The CDR3 coding sequence is TGTGCCAGCAGGCGCCAGGACAGCTACGAGCAGTACTTC. This encodes CASRRQDSYEQYF.

This clonotype turned up a few times. V and J are TRBV5-5 and TRBJ2-4; 9 bases agree with TRBD2. This CDR3 spans 17 amino acids. CDR1 is SGHKS, CDR2 YYEKEE, per germline (reference sequence). V was clipped by 4 bases and J by 9 bases; unmatched bases: 17. Written as DNA, the CDR3 is TGTGCCAGCAGCCTCCCTACTAGCGGGCTGGCTCTTGGCATTCAGTACTTC. The encoded protein is CASSLPTSGLALGIQYF.

This clonotype was seen many times. The chain combines TRBV24-1 with TRBJ2-3; D gene ambiguous. Trimming removed 0 bases from V and 6 bases from J, with 6 bases in between. The CDR3 totals 13 residues. Looked up from germline, CDR1 is KGHDR and CDR2 is SFDVKD. This CDR3 is CATSDLHGDTQYF. DNA for the CDR3: TGTGCCACCAGTGATTTGCATGGGGATACGCAGTATTTT.

This clonotype was seen ten or more times. This rearrangement joins TRBV20-1 to TRBJ2-1, with D possibly called TRBD1 or TRBD2 (5 bases each). Germline CDR1 is DFQATT and CDR2 is SNEGSKA (reference sequence). V dropped 4 bases and J dropped 10 bases, with 17 bases sitting between them. This CDR3 is built from 13 residues. Here the CDR3 reads CSAKPGPLGEQFF. The CDR3 DNA reads as TGCAGTGCTAAACCGGGGCCCTTAGGGGAGCAGTTCTTC.

Concerning this clonotype itself: Being one base from a much bigger clone, this may be a read error. The CDR3 loop is CASKRRTGLSYEQYF. CDR3 DNA sequence: TGTGCCAGCAAACGTAGGACAGGCCTCTCCTACGAGCAGTACTTC. The chain links TRBV3-1 to TRBJ2-7; 7 positions match TRBD1. V was clipped by 7 bases and J by 0 bases; unmatched bases: 9. The germline V gene has CDR1 LGHDT and CDR2 YNNKEL (reference sequence). The CDR3 loop spans 15 amino acids.

This clonotype was recorded at least ten times. J is TRBJ1-1 and V is TRBV12-3 or TRBV12-4; D is uncertain. Trimming cost V 3 bases and J 4 bases, with 9 bases left between them. This CDR3 spans 13 amino acids. The CDR3 is CASSFEVTTEAFF. The DNA of the CDR3 is TGTGCCAGCAGTTTTGAGGTAACCACTGAAGCTTTCTTT.

As for this clonotype: This is likely an artifact of a read error, given a far larger clone one base away. The CDR3 DNA sequence: TGCGCCAGCAGCTTGTATCCAAAGAGGGCAGGTGAGCAGTACTTC. This translates into CASSLYPKRAGEQYF. The J gene is TRBJ2-5, the V gene TRBV5-1, with a weak D call TRBD2 (5 bases). This CDR3 is 15 amino acids long. V lost 1 base, J lost 11 bases, and 21 bases lay in between. The germline V gene has CDR1 SGHRS and CDR2 YFSETQ.